The 3 T cell receptor beta chains given below trace back to one sample, sequenced in a study of regulatory T cells in long-lasting Graves disease. Documented time point: persistent/refractory GD, antithyroid drugs over 5 years with positive TRAb. The TCR library was prepared using RNA isolated from PBMCs. The authors built TCR beta libraries using iRepertoire HTBI primers and Arm-PCR of CDR3 regions. From the multiplex PCR reads, TCRdb called clonotypes with MiXCR, one entry per CDR3 protein. This table holds 500,000 to 700,000 distinct CDR3 sequences, 30% found once. The sample here was peripheral blood mononuclear cells (PBMCs), taken when the disease was refractory, from a patient treated with antithyroid drugs. Receptors originate from a female donor with Graves disease.

This clonotype was counted a few times. V and J are TRBV11-2 and TRBJ2-7; D is undetermined. Germline V CDR1 and CDR2: SGHAT, FQNNGV. V lost 2 bases and J lost 4, with 9 bases in between. This CDR3 has 13 residues. The CDR3 reads CASSLSRKYEQYF. DNA for the CDR3: TGTGCCAGCAGCTTAAGTCGAAAATACGAGCAGTACTTC.

About this clonotype itself: One end of the junction does not line up with germline, which may come from a read error. The chain joins TRBV10-3 to TRBJ1-3; 8 nucleotides line up with TRBD1. Per the germline V gene, CDR1 is ENHRY and CDR2 is SYGVKD. The CDR3 totals 13 residues. CDR3: CATSQGAGNAIYF. In nucleotides, the CDR3 is TGTGCCACCTCCCAGGGGGCTGGAAACGCCATATATTTT.

The chain uses TRBV12-3 or TRBV12-4 and TRBJ2-7; TRBD1 is a possible D gene (6 bases). V was pared by 5 bases and J by 7 bases, with 18 bases between. The CDR3 is 14 amino acids. CDR3 region: CASSPHRVLGEQYF. In DNA form, the CDR3 reads TGTGCCAGCAGTCCCCACAGGGTCTTGGGAGAGCAGTACTTC.